A selection of T cell receptor beta chains follows, all from one sample in a study of response to subunit inactivated influenza vaccine. TCRdb used MiXCR to reprocess the RT-PCR reads, holding one entry per CDR3 protein. The sample consists of 150,000 to 200,000 distinct CDR3 sequences, approximately 12% of them appearing once. The data were also submitted as part of a second study, on T cells expressing NK-cell markers.

The sample in question was CD8+ T cells sorted from PBMCs, obtained 11 to 12 days after vaccination. The origin of the receptors is a man aged 45-65 years who received an inactivated influenza vaccine. Each CDR3 is given with its conserved first and last residue. D genes are given only for firm matches. Where a row states a size, it is once, few, many or the class of an expanded clone; other rows omit it.

j_gene,v_gene,abundance,d_gene,CDR3aa,CDR3nt
TRBJ2-5,TRBV2,few,.,CASTGVTQETQYF,TGTGCCAGCACCGGGGTTACCCAAGAGACCCAGTACTTC
TRBJ2-7,TRBV5-5,few,TRBD2,CASSGGTSGILYEQYF,TGTGCCAGCAGCGGGGGGACTAGCGGGATACTCTACGAGCAGTACTTC
TRBJ2-1,TRBV5-6,few,TRBD2,CASNPTSGSYNEQFF,TGTGCCAGCAACCCGACTAGCGGGTCCTACAATGAGCAGTTCTTC
TRBJ2-1,TRBV6-2/TRBV6-3,many,.,CASSYLGTENEQFF,TGTGCCAGCAGTTATCTCGGGACGGAGAATGAGCAGTTCTTC
TRBJ2-3,TRBV3-1,.,.,CASSPEGRGTDTQYF,TGTGCCAGCAGCCCGGAGGGCCGCGGCACAGATACGCAGTATTTT
TRBJ2-1,TRBV4-3,few,TRBD1,CASSQGDRVVDEQFF,TGCGCCAGCAGCCAAGGGGACAGGGTGGTAGATGAGCAGTTCTTC
TRBJ2-3,TRBV28,few,TRBD2,CASSFSGSFTDTQYF,TGTGCCAGCAGTTTCAGCGGGAGCTTCACAGATACGCAGTATTTT
TRBJ2-7,TRBV10-2,few,.,CASSVAGSQDSYEQYF,TGCGCCAGCAGTGTGGCAGGCAGCCAAGACTCCTACGAGCAGTACTTC
TRBJ2-1,TRBV20-1,.,.,CSARDSLGPQTYSEQFF,TGCAGTGCTAGAGATTCGCTTGGGCCCCAGACCTACAGTGAGCAGTTCTTC
TRBJ2-5,TRBV7-3,few,.,CASSQLGGTRETQYF,TGTGCCAGCAGCCAGTTGGGGGGTACTAGAGAGACCCAGTACTTC
TRBJ1-1,TRBV28,few,.,CASSLGAVDTEAFF,TGTGCCAGCAGTTTGGGGGCGGTGGACACTGAAGCTTTCTTT
TRBJ1-2,TRBV27,.,TRBD1,CASSFTGAYGYTF,TGTGCCAGCAGTTTCACAGGGGCCTATGGCTACACCTTC
TRBJ1-2,TRBV5-6,few,TRBD1,CASSGSGTEYYGYTF,TGTGCCAGCAGCGGGTCCGGGACAGAATACTATGGCTACACCTTC
TRBJ2-2,TRBV19,few,TRBD2,CASSIGASGTGELFF,TGTGCCAGTAGTATAGGGGCTAGCGGCACCGGGGAGCTGTTTTTT
TRBJ1-1,TRBV7-9,.,TRBD1,CAGLTGGNTEAFF,TGTGCCGGATTAACAGGGGGCAACACTGAAGCTTTCTTT
TRBJ2-7,TRBV6-2/TRBV6-3,.,.,CASSYPGTEIPYEQYF,TGTGCCAGCAGTTACCCAGGGACGGAGATACCGTACGAGCAGTACTTC
TRBJ2-7,TRBV12-3/TRBV12-4,few,.,CASSLDRLEQYF,TGTGCCAGCAGTTTAGATCGGCTCGAGCAGTACTTC
TRBJ2-7,TRBV7-6,.,TRBD2,CASSLGTSGSWHEQYF,TGTGCCAGCAGCTTAGGGACTAGCGGGAGTTGGCACGAGCAGTACTTC
TRBJ2-2,TRBV12-3/TRBV12-4,many,TRBD2,CASSPYSGGIPGELFF,TGTGCCAGCAGTCCCTATAGCGGGGGGATTCCCGGGGAGCTGTTTTTT
TRBJ2-7,TRBV27,.,TRBD1,CASSLSPGQGLVYEQYF,TGTGCCAGCAGTTTATCGCCCGGACAGGGCTTGGTCTACGAGCAGTACTTC
TRBJ2-7,TRBV27,many,.,CASSSGQYEQYF,TGTGCCAGCAGCTCAGGACAGTACGAGCAGTACTTC
TRBJ2-7,TRBV7-9,many,TRBD1,CASSLRDRGPYEQYF,TGTGCCAGCAGCTTAAGGGACAGGGGACCCTACGAGCAGTACTTC
TRBJ2-3,TRBV5-6,few,.,CATKGDENTDTQYF,TGTGCCACCAAAGGGGACGAGAACACAGATACGCAGTATTTT
TRBJ2-7,TRBV6-2/TRBV6-3,.,.,CASSYNLNREKGRTEDEQYF,TGTGCCAGCAGTTACAACCTAAATCGTGAAAAAGGACGGACTGAGGATGAGCAGTACTTC
TRBJ2-3,TRBV6-2/TRBV6-3,.,.,CASSYLKGLSRVTTDTQYF,TGTGCCAGCAGTTACTTAAAAGGACTATCACGGGTAACCACAGATACGCAGTATTTT
TRBJ1-1,TRBV6-5,.,TRBD1,CASSYDRASEAFF,TGTGCCAGCAGCTACGACAGGGCCTCTGAAGCTTTCTTT
TRBJ1-5,TRBV9,few,.,CASSAGGGNNQPQHF,TGTGCCAGCAGCGCCGGAGGGGGAAACAATCAGCCCCAGCATTTT
TRBJ2-7,TRBV7-9,few,TRBD1,CASSPDRETNEQYF,TGTGCCAGCAGCCCCGACAGGGAGACGAACGAGCAGTACTTC
TRBJ2-6,TRBV12-3/TRBV12-4,.,.,CASSPDLIQETSSGANVLTF,TGTGCCAGCAGTCCGGACCTCATACAGGAGACTTCCTCTGGGGCCAACGTCCTGACTTTC
TRBJ2-3,TRBV7-9,few,.,CASSLGGMDTQYF,TGTGCCAGCAGCTTGGGGGGAATGGATACGCAGTATTTT
TRBJ2-5,TRBV7-9,.,.,CASSSQQGEGVQETQYF,TGTGCCAGCAGCTCTCAACAGGGGGAGGGGGTCCAAGAGACCCAGTACTTC
TRBJ1-6,TRBV7-9,few,.,CASSSRGGPSYNSPLHF,TGTGCCAGCAGCAGCCGGGGAGGACCCTCCTATAATTCACCCCTCCACTTT
TRBJ2-4,TRBV19,.,TRBD1,CASSSDRMENIQYF,TGTGCCAGTAGTTCGGACAGGATGGAAAACATTCAGTACTTC
TRBJ2-3,TRBV7-9,many,.,CASRKTGRDQDTQYF,TGTGCCAGCAGAAAGACAGGGAGGGATCAAGATACGCAGTATTTT
TRBJ2-3,TRBV28,many,.,CASSPPYGRGTDTQYF,TGTGCCAGCAGTCCCCCCTACGGGAGAGGCACAGATACGCAGTATTTT
TRBJ2-1,TRBV6-1,.,TRBD2,CASTRGTSGGAFEQFF,TGTGCCAGCACGCGCGGGACTAGCGGGGGGGCCTTTGAGCAGTTCTTC
TRBJ1-2,TRBV28,.,.,CASSFRGISYGYTF,TGTGCCAGCAGTTTCAGGGGTATCTCCTATGGCTACACCTTC
TRBJ2-1,TRBV5-1,.,.,CASSLEKDRGHTYEQFF,TGCGCCAGCAGCTTAGAAAAGGACCGGGGTCATACGTATGAGCAGTTCTTC
TRBJ2-5,TRBV25-1,.,TRBD1,CASSETRGRGLRETQYF,TGTGCCAGCAGTGAAACCCGTGGTAGGGGGCTGCGGGAGACCCAGTACTTC
TRBJ2-5,TRBV19,few,TRBD2,CASSPRTSGPRGETQYF,TGTGCCAGTAGTCCCCGGACTAGCGGACCGAGGGGAGAGACCCAGTACTTC
TRBJ1-2,TRBV9,.,.,CASSVGRAYTF,TGTGCCAGCAGCGTAGGGAGGGCTTACACCTTC
TRBJ2-7,TRBV20-1,.,.,CSARDVDGSYEQYF,TGCAGTGCTAGAGACGTGGACGGCTCCTACGAGCAGTACTTC
TRBJ2-7,TRBV7-9,.,.,CASSLAAHEQYF,TGTGCCAGCAGCTTAGCGGCGCACGAGCAGTACTTC
TRBJ2-5,TRBV11-2,.,.,CASSLVVGRTKGEETQYF,TGTGCCAGCAGCTTAGTCGTTGGAAGGACAAAGGGGGAAGAGACCCAGTACTTC
TRBJ2-7,TRBV20-1,.,.,CSAREDQIPYEQYF,TGCAGTGCTAGGGAGGACCAAATCCCCTACGAGCAGTACTTC
TRBJ2-6,TRBV4-3,.,.,CASSQDRVGANVLTF,TGCGCCAGCAGCCAAGACAGGGTCGGGGCCAACGTCCTGACTTTC
TRBJ2-3,TRBV12-3/TRBV12-4,few,.,CASSLSPGGDTQYF,TGTGCCAGCAGTTTATCCCCCGGGGGAGATACGCAGTATTTT
TRBJ1-5,TRBV7-9,many,.,CASSTEDGNQPQHF,TGTGCCAGCAGCACCGAGGACGGGAATCAGCCCCAGCATTTT
TRBJ1-2,TRBV12-3/TRBV12-4,.,.,CASSFRVPLGYGYTF,TGTGCCAGCAGTTTTAGGGTTCCGCTGGGCTATGGCTACACCTTC
TRBJ1-1,TRBV6-1,.,.,CASSVAGLGAFF,TGTGCCAGCAGTGTTGCAGGGCTCGGGGCTTTCTTT
TRBJ2-1,TRBV15,.,TRBD2,CATSRDPPSGREWGNEQFF,TGTGCCACCAGCAGAGATCCCCCGTCCGGGCGGGAGTGGGGGAATGAGCAGTTCTTC
TRBJ2-7,TRBV28,few,.,CASSLFWGKGEQYF,TGTGCCAGCAGTTTATTTTGGGGGAAAGGCGAGCAGTACTTC
TRBJ2-2,TRBV9,many,TRBD1,CASSETGNPGELFF,TGTGCCAGCAGTGAGACAGGGAATCCCGGGGAGCTGTTTTTT
TRBJ2-5,TRBV7-8,many,.,CASSHWETQYF,TGTGCCAGCAGCCATTGGGAGACCCAGTACTTC
TRBJ2-3,TRBV20-1,.,.,CSGTPGGDTQYF,TGCAGTGGTACTCCCGGCGGGGATACGCAGTATTTT